A single sample gave rise to the 24 T cell receptor beta chains below, sequenced in a study of cytomegalovirus exposure and HLA in healthy donors. The PCR made use of 60 Vbeta and 13 Jbeta primers. TCRdb keeps only in-frame clones here, not all; method: immunoSEQ multiplex PCR. The table has approximately 150,000 clones, 77% seen once. The sample was PBMCs. These receptors were taken from a young woman in good health and CMV-seropositive.

This chain connects TRBV28 to TRBJ2-2; D may be TRBD1 (5 bases). The CDR3 has 13 residues. V lost 5 bases, J lost 14 bases, and 18 bases lay in between. Per germline, CDR1 MDHEN and CDR2 SYDVKM. The CDR3 loop is CASSPSQGRVLFF. CDR3 DNA sequence: TGTGCCAGCAGTCCGTCGCAGGGCCGGGTACTGTTTTTT.

The rearrangement links TRBV6-1 to TRBJ2-7; TRBD1 matches at 9 bases. The germline CDR1 and CDR2 sequences are MNHNS and SASEGT. The CDR3 consists of 14 residues. V shed 4 bases and J 3 bases; nucleotides not matched to a gene: 4. The CDR3 region is CASSVRDRDYEQYF. The CDR3 DNA reads as TGTGCCAGCAGTGTCAGGGACAGGGACTACGAGCAGTACTTC.

The chain employs TRBV6-6 and TRBJ2-7; 11 nucleotides align to TRBD2. Germline trimming cut 4 bases from V and 0 bases from J; bases unmatched to any gene: 5. CDR1 MNHNY and CDR2 SVGAGI come from the germline V gene (reference sequence). The CDR3 loop spans 16 amino acids. The CDR3 here is CASSLAGGFYSYEQYF. In nucleotides, the CDR3 is TGTGCCAGCAGTTTAGCGGGAGGGTTTTACTCCTACGAGCAGTACTTC.

The chain employs TRBV4-3 and TRBJ2-7, with D unresolved. Per germline, CDR1 LGHNA and CDR2 YSLEER. The CDR3 covers 16 residues. Trimming stripped 0 bases from V and 0 bases from J, with 12 bases between. The CDR3: CASSQDSTVSSYEQYF. DNA of the CDR3: TGCGCCAGCAGCCAAGACTCCACGGTGAGCTCCTACGAGCAGTACTTC.

This sequence joins TRBV7-8 and TRBJ2-3; a possible D gene is TRBD1 (9 bases). CDR1 SGHVS and CDR2 FQNEAQ come from the germline V gene. CDR3 size: 18 residues. V was pared by 5 bases and J by 2 bases, with 23 bases between. The CDR3 is CASSGDRALAGYTDTQYF. For the CDR3, the DNA is TGTGCCAGCAGCGGGGACAGGGCTTTAGCGGGGTACACAGATACGCAGTATTTT.

The rearrangement links TRBV15 to TRBJ2-5; tentative D call: TRBD2 (6 bases). The CDR3 is 14 residues long. In germline, CDR1 is LNHNV, CDR2 YYDKDF (reference sequence). With 5 bases removed from V and 3 bases from J, the gap between germline ends came to 13 bases. CDR3 loop: CATSGRDAEETQYF. The CDR3 DNA is TGTGCCACCAGCGGGCGGGACGCCGAAGAGACCCAGTACTTC.

The rearrangement joins TRBV27 to TRBJ1-2; D is possibly TRBD1 (6 bases). The CDR3 loop spans 12 amino acids. The V end was cut by 5 bases, the J end by 8 bases, with 12 bases between. CDR1 and CDR2 from the germline V gene are MNHEY and SMNVEV (reference sequence). This chain's CDR3 is CASSPQGGGYTF. CDR3 sequence (DNA): TGTGCCAGCAGTCCACAGGGTGGGGGCTACACCTTC.

This chain links TRBV6-5 with TRBJ2-1; 13 bases are shared with TRBD2. The CDR3 spans 15 residues. Trimming at V came to 7 bases and at J to 8 bases, leaving 8 bases not matched to a gene. In germline, CDR1 is MNHEY, CDR2 SVGAGI. CDR3 nucleotides: TGTGCCAGCACCAGGGGGACTAGCGGGATCTATGAGCAGTTCTTC. This sequence encodes CASTRGTSGIYEQFF.

This clone is a singleton in its sample. The rearrangement links TRBV4-2 to TRBJ2-2; TRBD2 matches at 10 bases. The CDR3 loop spans 17 amino acids. The junction had 11 bases not matched to a gene; V was cut back by 4 bases and J by 6 bases. CDR1 is LGHNA, CDR2 YNFKEQ, per germline. The CDR3 protein is CASSPRVAGGLSGELFF. The CDR3 DNA is TGTGCCAGCAGCCCCCGAGTAGCGGGAGGTTTATCCGGGGAGCTGTTTTTT.

This sequence joins TRBV6-1 and TRBJ2-1; 8 bases map to TRBD2. Germline lookup yields CDR1 MNHNS and CDR2 SASEGT. The CDR3 runs 13 residues. The trim removed 8 bases at V and 5 bases at J, leaving 5 bases unmatched. The CDR3 is CASRAGVDNEQFF. DNA for the CDR3: TGTGCCAGCCGAGCGGGGGTGGACAATGAGCAGTTCTTC.

The CDR3 is CASSVVQGTEAFF. The CDR3 nucleotides are TGTGCCAGCAGCGTAGTTCAGGGCACTGAAGCTTTCTTT. The chain employs TRBV9 and TRBJ1-1, with a weak D call TRBD1 (5 bases). CDR3 length equals 13 residues. Trimming took off 0 bases at V and 4 bases at J, with 7 bases between the two ends. Per germline, CDR1 SGDLS and CDR2 YYNGEE.

This clone was detected only a few times. This chain links TRBV27 with TRBJ2-5, with 7 bases aligning to TRBD2. The end of the DNA aligns better with TRBJ2-7, so the J call may be wrong. The CDR3 runs 15 residues. Germline V lookup: CDR1 MNHEY, CDR2 SMNVEV (reference sequence). The CDR3, as DNA: TGTGCCAGCAGTCAGGGACTACCTCGTACCTACGAGCAGTACTTC. As protein: CASSQGLPRTYEQYF.

This clone was detected only once. The CDR3 bases are TGTGCCAGCAGCTTTGGACAGGGACTCACAGATACGCAGTATTTT. Amino acids: CASSFGQGLTDTQYF. The chain carries TRBV11-3 and TRBJ2-3; 8 nucleotides line up with TRBD1. Germline loops: CDR1 SGHNT, CDR2 YENEEA. This CDR3 has 15 amino acids. V was clipped by 3 bases and J by 2 bases; unmatched bases: 4.

This clone was seen only a few times. The V gene is TRBV6-4, the J gene TRBJ2-1, with TRBD2 matching over 11 bases. J gave up 7 bases and V 3 bases, and 8 bases lay outside the gene matches. Germline V CDR1 and CDR2: MRHNA, SNTAGT. The CDR3 extends over 16 amino acids. Here the CDR3 DNA reads TGTGCCAGCAGTGAGTCGACTAGCGGGGTTACAAATGAGCAGTTCTTC. Translating gives CASSESTSGVTNEQFF.

The chain has TRBV19 and TRBJ1-2; maybe TRBD1 (6 bases). Germline CDR1 reads LNHDA; CDR2 reads SQIVND (reference sequence). V lost 2 bases to trimming and J lost 4 bases, with 14 bases between them. The CDR3 has 15 amino acids. The CDR3 here is CASSISSGGGYGYTF. CDR3 coding DNA: TGTGCCAGTAGTATAAGTAGTGGGGGCGGCTATGGCTACACCTTC.

The CDR3 sequence: CASSRRGRYTQYF. DNA for the CDR3: TGTGCCAGCAGTAGGAGGGGGCGGTATACGCAGTATTTT. The chain employs TRBV6-5 and TRBJ2-3; a weak D match, TRBD1 (7 bases). CDR1 is MNHEY, CDR2 SVGAGI, per germline. V dropped 5 bases and J dropped 7 bases, with 13 bases sitting between them. The CDR3 is 13 amino acids.

The sample holds a few counts of this clone. The rearrangement links TRBV19 to TRBJ2-5, with D possibly being TRBD1 (5 bases). The V end was cut by 0 bases, the J end by 3 bases, with 11 bases between. The CDR3 is 15 amino acids. Germline V gives CDR1 LNHDA, CDR2 SQIVND (reference sequence). The CDR3 sequence: CASSIEGAGKETQYF. The CDR3 bases are TGTGCCAGTAGTATAGAAGGGGCAGGCAAAGAGACCCAGTACTTC.

This chain uses TRBV7-8 with TRBJ1-6; D is unclear. Germline lookup yields CDR1 SGHVS and CDR2 FQNEAQ. This CDR3 has 18 residues. V was clipped by 5 bases and J by 0 bases, with 17 bases between them. The CDR3 DNA reads TGTGCCAGCAGCACCACCCTACAGTTAAGCTCCTATAATTCACCCCTCCACTTT. Its protein is CASSTTLQLSSYNSPLHF.

The CDR3 region has the DNA TGCGCCACCAAAAACACCGGGGAGCTGTTTTTT. Translation gives CATKNTGELFF. The chain has TRBV10-1 and TRBJ2-2; D uncertain. The CDR3 consists of 11 residues. The V and J ends lost 10 bases and 2 bases respectively, with 5 bases between them. Germline loops: CDR1 WNHNN, CDR2 SYGVQD (reference sequence).

J is TRBJ1-3 and V is TRBV28; D call uncertain. V shed 8 bases and J shed 2 bases, with 13 bases lying between them. CDR3 length equals 14 residues. Germline CDR1 reads MDHEN; CDR2 reads SYDVKM. CDR3 coding DNA: TGTGCCAGCGTCAAATACAACGCTGGAAACACCATATATTTT. Translating it yields CASVKYNAGNTIYF.

This clone was detected only a few times. The V call is TRBV7-9, the J call TRBJ1-1; D unclear. Deletions cut 3 bases from V and 1 base from J, with 9 bases between. The CDR3 spans 14 residues. Germline CDR1 and CDR2: SEHNR and FQNEAQ (reference sequence). The CDR3 loop is CASSLSGGNTEAFF. The CDR3 DNA reads as TGTGCCAGCAGCTTGTCCGGAGGGAACACTGAAGCTTTCTTT. Full variable domain (rest looked up from reference TRBV7-9 and TRBJ1-1): DTGVSQNPRHKITKRGQNVTFRCDPISEHNRLYWYRQTLGQGPEFLTYFQNEAQLEKSRLLSDRFSAERPKGSFSTLEIQRTEQGDSAMYLCASSLSGGNTEAFFGQGTRLTVV.

The genes are TRBV6-5 and TRBJ1-5; a possible D gene is TRBD1 (5 bases). This CDR3 is built from 15 residues. V dropped 6 bases and J dropped 4 bases, with 16 bases sitting between them. The V gene's germline CDR1 is MNHEY and CDR2 SVGAGI. The DNA for the CDR3 is TGTGCCAGCAGAAAGACAACGGGGGGTAATCAGCCCCAGCATTTT. Protein: CASRKTTGGNQPQHF.

The chain combines TRBV2 with TRBJ2-5; D is undetermined. Germline CDR1 SNHLY, CDR2 FYNNEI. The V end was cut by 5 bases, the J end by 4 bases, with 11 bases between. This CDR3 region has 13 residues. This chain's CDR3 is CASSRVPGETQYF. Written as DNA, the CDR3 is TGTGCCAGCAGTCGGGTGCCCGGAGAGACCCAGTACTTC.

The rearrangement joins TRBV6-1 to TRBJ1-3, with TRBD1 identical over 8 bases. There are 15 residues in the CDR3. Germline trimming cut 2 bases from V and 2 bases from J; bases unmatched to any gene: 2. CDR1 and CDR2 from the germline V gene are MNHNS and SASEGT. DNA of the CDR3: TGTGCCAGCAGTGAATCGACAGGGGCTGGAAACACCATATATTTT. Amino acid sequence: CASSESTGAGNTIYF.